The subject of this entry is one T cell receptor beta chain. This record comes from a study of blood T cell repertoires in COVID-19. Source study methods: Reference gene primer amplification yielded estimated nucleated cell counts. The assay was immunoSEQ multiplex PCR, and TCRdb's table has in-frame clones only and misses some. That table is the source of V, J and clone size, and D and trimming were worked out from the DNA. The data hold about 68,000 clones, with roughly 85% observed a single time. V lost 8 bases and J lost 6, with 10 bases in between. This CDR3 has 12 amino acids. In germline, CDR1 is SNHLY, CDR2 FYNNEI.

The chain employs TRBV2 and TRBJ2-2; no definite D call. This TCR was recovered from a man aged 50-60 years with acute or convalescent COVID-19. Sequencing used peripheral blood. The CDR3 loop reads CASGTFAGELFF. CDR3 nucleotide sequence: TGTGCCAGCGGCACGTTCGCCGGGGAGCTGTTTTTT.